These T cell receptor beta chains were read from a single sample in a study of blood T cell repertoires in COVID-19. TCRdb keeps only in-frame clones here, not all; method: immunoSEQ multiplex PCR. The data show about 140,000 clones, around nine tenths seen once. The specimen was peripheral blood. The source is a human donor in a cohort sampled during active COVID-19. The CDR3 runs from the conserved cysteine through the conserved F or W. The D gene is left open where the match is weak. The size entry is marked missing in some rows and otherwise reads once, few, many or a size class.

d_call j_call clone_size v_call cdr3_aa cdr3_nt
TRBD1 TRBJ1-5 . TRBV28 CASTPDRVNQPQHF TGTGCCAGCACCCCGGACAGGGTGAATCAGCCCCAGCATTTT
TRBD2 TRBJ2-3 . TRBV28 CASSETSGGLYTDTQYF TGTGCCAGCAGTGAGACTAGCGGGGGGCTATACACAGATACGCAGTATTTT
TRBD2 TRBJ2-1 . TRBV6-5 CASSPLAGELNEQFF TGTGCCAGCAGTCCCCTAGCGGGAGAGCTCAATGAGCAGTTCTTC
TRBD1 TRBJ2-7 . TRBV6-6 CASSPYPTGDIFSSYEQYF TGTGCCAGCAGTCCATATCCGACAGGGGATATTTTCTCCTCCTACGAGCAGTACTTC
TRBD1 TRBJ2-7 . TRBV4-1 CASSQPGQGSYEQYF TGCGCCAGCAGCCAACCGGGACAGGGAAGTTACGAGCAGTACTTC
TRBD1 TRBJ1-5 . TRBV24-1 CATSAKDRVGNQPQHF TGTGCCACCAGTGCAAAAGACAGGGTGGGCAATCAGCCCCAGCATTTT
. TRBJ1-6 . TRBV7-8 CASSPGSLHNSPLHF TGTGCCAGCAGCCCCGGGAGCCTTCATAATTCACCCCTCCACTTT
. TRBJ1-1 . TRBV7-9 CASSSFTGMGAFF TGTGCCAGCAGCTCCTTCACAGGGATGGGAGCTTTCTTT
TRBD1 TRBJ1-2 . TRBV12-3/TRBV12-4 CASSSRQGGRYTF TGTGCCAGCAGTAGCCGACAGGGTGGCCGCTACACCTTC
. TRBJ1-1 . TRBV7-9 CASSLVGAENTEAFF TGTGCCAGCAGCTTAGTTGGGGCCGAGAACACTGAAGCTTTCTTT
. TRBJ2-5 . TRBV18 CASSPMGRETQYF TGTGCCAGCTCACCAATGGGGAGGGAGACCCAGTACTTC
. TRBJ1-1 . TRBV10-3 CAIREGGATEAFF TGTGCCATCAGGGAGGGGGGCGCGACTGAAGCTTTCTTT
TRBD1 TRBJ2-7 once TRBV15 CATSRGTGSGDEQYF TGTGCCACCAGCAGGGGGACAGGGAGTGGCGACGAGCAGTACTTC
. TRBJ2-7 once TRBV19 CASSSDRFYEQYF TGTGCCAGTAGTTCAGACAGATTCTACGAGCAGTACTTC
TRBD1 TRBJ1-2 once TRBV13 CASSMTGFEYGYTF TGTGCCAGCAGCATGACAGGGTTCGAGTATGGCTACACCTTC
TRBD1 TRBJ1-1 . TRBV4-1 CASSPPLTGRNTEAFF TGCGCCAGCAGTCCACCACTGACAGGGAGGAACACTGAAGCTTTCTTT
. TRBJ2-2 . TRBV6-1 CASSEATGRFNTGELFF TGTGCCAGCAGTGAAGCAACGGGTCGATTTAACACCGGGGAGCTGTTTTTT
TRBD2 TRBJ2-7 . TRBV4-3 CASSQEEKRGPSYEQYF TGCGCCAGCAGCCAAGAGGAGAAGCGGGGGCCCTCCTACGAGCAGTACTTC
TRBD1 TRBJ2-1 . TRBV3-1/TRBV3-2 CASSPNFGTGTSNEQFF TGTGCCAGCAGCCCTAACTTCGGGACAGGGACTTCGAATGAGCAGTTCTTC
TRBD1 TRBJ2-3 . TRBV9 CASGQDVDTQYF TGTGCCAGCGGACAGGACGTAGATACGCAGTATTTT
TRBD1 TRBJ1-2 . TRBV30 CAWAGGGQGNYGYTF TGTGCCTGGGCTGGGGGGGGACAGGGGAACTATGGCTACACCTTC
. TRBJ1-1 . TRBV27 CASSSVFVGSVSTEAFF TGTGCCAGCAGTTCCGTTTTTGTTGGTTCGGTATCCACTGAAGCTTTCTTT
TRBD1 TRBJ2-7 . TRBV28 CASSFYPGQGLVEQYF TGTGCCAGCAGTTTCTATCCGGGACAGGGGTTGGTCGAGCAGTACTTC
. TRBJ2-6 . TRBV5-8 CASSLGRGGPNVLTF TGTGCCAGCAGCTTGGGCAGGGGAGGGCCCAACGTCCTGACTTTC
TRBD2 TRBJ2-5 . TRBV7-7 CASSARTSGVGETQYF TGTGCCAGCAGCGCCCGTACTAGCGGGGTAGGGGAGACCCAGTACTTC
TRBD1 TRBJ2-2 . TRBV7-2 CASSQDRGPNTGELFF TGTGCCAGCAGCCAAGACAGGGGACCGAACACCGGGGAGCTGTTTTTT
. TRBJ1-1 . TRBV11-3 CASSLRDLNTEAFF TGTGCCAGCAGCTTGCGGGACCTGAACACTGAAGCTTTCTTT
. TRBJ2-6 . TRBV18 CASSPLGQSSGANVLTF TGTGCCAGCTCACCGTTGGGACAATCGTCTGGGGCCAACGTCCTGACTTTC
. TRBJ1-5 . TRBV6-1 CASSAGTHYSNQPQHF TGTGCCAGCAGTGCAGGGACACACTATAGCAATCAGCCCCAGCATTTT
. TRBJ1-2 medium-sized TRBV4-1 CASSQDYENIGGTYGYTF TGCGCCAGCAGCCAAGATTATGAGAATATCGGGGGTACCTATGGCTACACCTTC
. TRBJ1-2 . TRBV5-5 CASSLEFSGYTF TGTGCCAGCAGCTTGGAATTTTCGGGCTACACCTTC
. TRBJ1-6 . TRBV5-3 CARSGGARVGASSYNSPLHF TGTGCCAGAAGCGGGGGGGCGAGGGTAGGGGCCAGCTCCTATAATTCACCCCTCCACTTT
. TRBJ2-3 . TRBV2 CASRGGVDTQYF TGTGCCAGCAGGGGGGGTGTGGATACGCAGTATTTT
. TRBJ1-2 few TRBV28 CASSLPRNYGYTF TGTGCCAGCAGTTTACCCAGAAACTATGGCTACACCTTC
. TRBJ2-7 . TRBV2 CASARKLDYEQYF TGTGCCAGCGCCAGGAAACTAGACTACGAGCAGTACTTC
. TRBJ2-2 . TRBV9 CASDKSGTSYTGELFF TGTGCCAGCGATAAATCAGGGACTTCCTACACCGGGGAGCTGTTTTTT
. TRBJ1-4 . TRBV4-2 CASSQVDNTNEKLFF TGTGCCAGCAGCCAAGTAGACAATACTAATGAAAAACTGTTTTTT
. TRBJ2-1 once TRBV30 CAWSSGSQSYNEQFF TGTGCCTGGAGTTCCGGGAGCCAATCCTACAATGAGCAGTTCTTC
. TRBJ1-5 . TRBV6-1 CASSEATGGYQPQHF TGTGCCAGCAGTGAAGCAACGGGGGGGTATCAGCCCCAGCATTTT
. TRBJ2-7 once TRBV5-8 CASSVSRALYEQYF TGTGCCAGCAGCGTGTCGCGGGCACTTTACGAGCAGTACTTC
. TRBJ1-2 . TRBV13 CASSLGRSPRGYGYTF TGTGCCAGCAGCTTAGGCCGGAGTCCTCGGGGGTATGGCTACACCTTC
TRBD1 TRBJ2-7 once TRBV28 CASRDRTGTLVEQYF TGTGCCAGCAGGGACCGGACAGGCACCCTCGTGGAGCAGTACTTC
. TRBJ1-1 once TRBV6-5 CASSTVGGGGTEAFF TGTGCCAGCAGTACGGTTGGGGGGGGAGGCACTGAAGCTTTCTTT
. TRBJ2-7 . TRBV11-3 CASSPGGWGFNLSYEQYF TGTGCCAGCAGCCCCGGGGGATGGGGTTTTAACTTATCCTACGAGCAGTACTTC
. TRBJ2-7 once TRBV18 CASSPSSGRDKSYEQYF TGTGCCAGCTCACCCTCGTCGGGAAGGGATAAGTCCTACGAGCAGTACTTC
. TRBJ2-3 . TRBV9 CASSVAGSTDTQYF TGTGCCAGCAGCGTAGCGGGGAGCACAGATACGCAGTATTTT
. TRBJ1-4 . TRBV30 CALQFSTNEKLFF TGTGCCTTACAGTTCTCTACTAATGAAAAACTGTTTTTT
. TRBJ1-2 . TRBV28 CASRSYYGYTF TGTGCCAGCCGGAGTTACTATGGCTACACCTTC
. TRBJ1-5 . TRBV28 CASSFPWQNNQPQHF TGTGCCAGCAGTTTCCCGTGGCAGAACAATCAGCCCCAGCATTTT
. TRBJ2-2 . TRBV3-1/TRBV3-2 CASSQGRSNTGELFF TGTGCCAGCAGCCAAGGCAGATCGAACACCGGGGAGCTGTTTTTT
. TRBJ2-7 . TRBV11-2 CASSFGTRGYEQYF TGTGCCAGCAGCTTCGGCACCCGGGGCTACGAGCAGTACTTC
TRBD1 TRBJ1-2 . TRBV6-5 CASTPSETGNRGYTF TGTGCCAGCACTCCAAGTGAGACAGGGAATCGTGGCTACACCTTC
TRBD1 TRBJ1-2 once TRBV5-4 CASSSDRVAYGYTF TGTGCCAGCAGCTCGGACAGGGTGGCCTATGGCTACACCTTC
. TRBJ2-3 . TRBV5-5 CASSLDRETDTQYF TGTGCCAGCAGCTTGGACAGGGAAACAGATACGCAGTATTTT
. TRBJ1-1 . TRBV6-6 CASRHGAGDLNTEAFF TGTGCCAGCAGGCACGGGGCAGGGGATTTAAACACTGAAGCTTTCTTT